One sample yielded the 21 T cell receptor beta chains listed below, sequenced in a study of regulatory T cells in long-lasting Graves disease. Researchers made TCR beta libraries by using iRepertoire HTBI primers and running Arm-PCR on CDR3 regions. Using its own MiXCR run on the multiplex PCR reads, TCRdb lists one record per CDR3 protein. This sample has hundreds of thousands of distinct CDR3 sequences, with approximately 23% found just once. Sample time point: persistent/refractory GD, antithyroid drugs over 5 years with positive TRAb. RNA isolated from PBMCs was used to make the TCR library. The material sequenced was peripheral blood mononuclear cells (PBMCs), taken when the disease was refractory, from a patient treated with antithyroid drugs. Receptors originate from a female donor with Graves disease.

This clonotype was seen ten or more times. This chain connects TRBV28 to TRBJ1-4; 8 bases map to TRBD1. The CDR3 extends over 14 amino acids. The ends lost 6 bases at V and 7 bases at J; junction bases unmatched: 7. Germline V gene data show CDR1 as MDHEN and CDR2 as SYDVKM. The DNA of the CDR3 is TGTGCCAGCAGGGGAGGTGACAGGGGTGAAAAACTGTTTTTT. Translated, it gives CASRGGDRGEKLFF.

This rearrangement joins TRBV29-1 to TRBJ1-2; 7 positions match TRBD1. Germline CDR1 reads SQVTM; CDR2 reads ANQGSEA. CDR3 length: 12 residues. V was pared by 6 bases and J by 4 bases, with 5 bases of the junction left unmatched. The CDR3 here is CSVADRSYGYTF. The CDR3 nucleotides are TGCAGCGTAGCGGACAGGTCCTATGGCTACACCTTC.

The V and J genes are TRBV30 and TRBJ1-4, with D perhaps matching TRBD1 (5 bases). The V and J ends lost 2 bases and 7 bases respectively, with 5 bases between them. The CDR3 covers 11 residues. CDR1 is GTSNPN and CDR2 is SVGIG in the germline V gene (reference sequence). Here the CDR3 reads CAWSRGEKLFF. In nucleotides, the CDR3 is TGTGCCTGGAGTAGGGGTGAAAAACTGTTTTTT.

J is TRBJ1-1 and V is TRBV29-1; 7 bases are shared with TRBD1. Germline-derived CDR1 and CDR2 are SQVTM and ANQGSEA. The J segment lost 5 bases and the V segment lost 7 bases, leaving 13 bases of the junction unmatched. The CDR3 totals 14 residues. The CDR3 spells CSACIRQGETEAFF. DNA for the CDR3: TGCAGCGCTTGCATTCGACAGGGTGAGACTGAAGCTTTCTTT.

J is TRBJ2-2 and V is TRBV20-1; weak D call: TRBD2 (5 bases). The length of the CDR3 is 14 residues. V was pared by 3 bases and J by 2 bases, with 10 bases between. Germline values: CDR1 DFQATT, CDR2 SNEGSKA (reference sequence). The chain's CDR3 is CSASSDYNTGELFF. Written as DNA, the CDR3 is TGCAGTGCTAGTTCAGACTATAACACCGGGGAGCTGTTTTTT.

This clonotype was counted ten times or more. The chain couples TRBV11-2 to TRBJ2-7; D is perhaps TRBD2 (7 bases). V was clipped by 5 bases and J by 3 bases, with 17 bases between them. This CDR3 contains 15 residues. From germline, CDR1 is SGHAT and CDR2 FQNNGV. CDR3 loop: CASSLRGRGGYEQYF. As DNA, the CDR3 is TGTGCCAGCAGCCTCCGTGGGAGGGGGGGCTACGAGCAGTACTTC.

Ten or more counts support this clonotype. This chain connects TRBV20-1 to TRBJ2-5, with TRBD2 matching 9 bases. The V gene's germline CDR1 is DFQATT and CDR2 SNEGSKA (reference sequence). Trimming removed 3 bases from V and 6 bases from J; junction bases left unmatched: 5. The CDR3 spans 13 residues. The DNA of the CDR3 is TGCAGTGCTAGTACAAGCGGGGGGAAGACCCAGTACTTC. Its protein product is CSASTSGGKTQYF.

This clonotype was detected many times. The V call is TRBV28, the J call TRBJ1-6, with a tentative D call TRBD1 (5 bases). Germline-derived CDR1 and CDR2 are MDHEN and SYDVKM. The ends were cut back, 5 bases at V and 14 bases at J, with 19 bases in the middle. CDR3 size: 14 residues. In DNA, the CDR3 is TGTGCCAGCAGTGAAATCGGGGTCAGGGAGACCCTCCACTTT. Protein product: CASSEIGVRETLHF.

In this sample, this clonotype turned up many times. CDR3 nucleotides: TGTGCCAGCGGTCCGGATCCCACAGATACGCAGTATTTT. Its protein product is CASGPDPTDTQYF. The J gene is TRBJ2-3, the V gene TRBV6-1, with D unclear. V shed 8 bases and J shed 2 bases, with 11 bases lying between them. The CDR3 has 13 amino acids. Germline V lookup: CDR1 MNHNS, CDR2 SASEGT.

This clonotype has just one count. The chain has TRBV6-5 and TRBJ2-1; D possibly corresponds to TRBD2 (6 bases). V was clipped by 4 bases and J by 9 bases, with 16 bases between them. Germline loops: CDR1 MNHEY, CDR2 SVGAGI. The CDR3 totals 14 residues. CDR3 nucleotide sequence: TGTGCCAGCAGTTCCCCCAGACTAGTAACTGAGCAGTTCTTC. Translation gives CASSSPRLVTEQFF.

This clonotype has ten or more counts. The chain uses TRBV28 and TRBJ2-5; 12 positions agree with TRBD2. Germline V lookup: CDR1 MDHEN, CDR2 SYDVKM. This CDR3 has 15 residues. The J segment lost 2 bases and the V segment lost 6 bases, leaving 4 bases of the junction unmatched. CDR3 protein: CASRTSGSIQETQYF. CDR3 DNA sequence: TGTGCCAGCAGGACTAGCGGGAGTATACAAGAGACCCAGTACTTC.

This clonotype was seen only a few times. This chain connects TRBV15 to TRBJ2-1, with 10 bases aligning to TRBD2. The germline CDR1 and CDR2 sequences are LNHNV and YYDKDF (reference sequence). The CDR3 totals 15 residues. V shed 1 base, J shed 5 bases, and the junction held 2 bases outside the gene matches. CDR3 protein: CATSRASGRDNEQFF. The CDR3 DNA reads as TGTGCCACCAGCAGAGCTAGCGGGAGAGACAATGAGCAGTTCTTC.

This clonotype came up many times. The rearrangement links TRBV20-1 to TRBJ2-7; the D gene is possibly TRBD1 (6 bases). The CDR3 sequence is 15 residues long. Per the germline V gene, CDR1 is DFQATT and CDR2 is SNEGSKA (reference sequence). The germline V and J ends were trimmed by 0 bases and 5 bases, with 17 bases remaining between them. CDR3 DNA sequence: TGCAGTGCTAGAGATGGGGGCAGGGGAAACAACGAGCAGTACTTC. This gives the protein CSARDGGRGNNEQYF.

This CDR3 is CAIRTDLNQPQHF. In nucleotides, the CDR3 is TGTGCCATCAGGACAGATCTCAATCAGCCCCAGCATTTT. V gene TRBV10-3 combines with J gene TRBJ1-5; possibly TRBD1 for D (5 bases). The CDR3 loop spans 13 amino acids. Germline V gene lookup returns CDR1 ENHRY and CDR2 SYGVKD. The V and J ends lost 6 bases and 3 bases respectively, with 9 bases between them.

The chain couples TRBV11-2 to TRBJ1-3; D might be TRBD1 (5 bases). The CDR3 totals 15 residues. Germline CDR1 reads SGHAT; CDR2 reads FQNNGV. With 2 bases removed from V and 1 base from J, the gap between germline ends came to 9 bases. Here the CDR3 reads CASSLQSGSGNTIYF. DNA for the CDR3: TGTGCCAGCAGCTTACAGTCAGGGTCTGGAAACACCATATATTTT.

There are a few counts of this clonotype. The chain combines TRBV10-3 with TRBJ2-2; 12 bases agree with TRBD2. The CDR3 length is 18 residues. CDR1 and CDR2 (germline): ENHRY, SYGVKD. Trimming took 4 bases from V and 2 from J; bases not matched to a gene: 8. The CDR3 protein is CAISAPGTSGFNTGELFF. The CDR3 coding sequence is TGTGCCATCAGTGCCCCCGGGACTAGCGGGTTTAACACCGGGGAGCTGTTTTTT.

There are many counts of this clonotype. The rearrangement uses TRBV14 and TRBJ1-1; D remains unclear. Deletions cut 1 base from V and 2 bases from J, with 14 bases between. Germline V gives CDR1 SGHDN, CDR2 FVKESK. The length of the CDR3 is 16 residues. CDR3 loop: CASSQVIGSTNTEAFF. DNA for the CDR3: TGTGCCAGCAGCCAAGTTATCGGGTCAACTAACACTGAAGCTTTCTTT. The variable domain in full, with the rest retrieved from reference TRBV14 and TRBJ1-1, is EAGVTQFPSHSVIEKGQTVTLRCDPISGHDNLYWYRRVMGKEIKFLLHFVKESKQDESGMPNNRFLAERTGGTYSTLKVQPAELEDSGVYFCASSQVIGSTNTEAFFGQGTRLTVV.

This clonotype showed up many times. This sequence joins TRBV28 and TRBJ2-7, with 10 bases identical to TRBD2. CDR3 length: 15 amino acids. Trimming took 3 bases from V and 3 from J; bases not matched to a gene: 5. Germline CDR1 reads MDHEN; CDR2 reads SYDVKM. CDR3 sequence: CASSFPLAGGYEQYF. DNA for the CDR3: TGTGCCAGCAGTTTTCCCTTAGCGGGAGGCTACGAGCAGTACTTC.

V is TRBV14 and J is TRBJ1-1, with D unresolved. Germline V CDR1 and CDR2: SGHDN, FVKESK. Between the trimmed V and J ends, which lost 5 bases and 0 bases, there was a span of 10 bases. The CDR3 has 14 amino acids. The DNA of the CDR3 is TGTGCCAGCAGCACCCTTTCAGTGAACACTGAAGCTTTCTTT. This gives the protein CASSTLSVNTEAFF.

This clonotype has a handful of counts. The chain recombines TRBV9 with TRBJ2-2; no clear D gene. Per the germline V gene, CDR1 is SGDLS and CDR2 is YYNGEE. V dropped 0 bases and J dropped 6 bases, with 3 bases sitting between them. CDR3 size: 12 residues. CDR3 sequence (DNA): TGTGCCAGCAGCGTAGAGGCCGGGGAGCTGTTTTTT. Translating it yields CASSVEAGELFF.

The J gene is TRBJ1-1, the V gene TRBV5-6, with no clear D. Germline values: CDR1 SGHDT, CDR2 YYEEEE. The V gene lost 2 bases and the J gene lost 4 bases, with 15 bases spanning the gap. This CDR3 spans 15 amino acids. CDR3 region: CASSLMGNIGTEAFF. The CDR3 DNA follows: TGTGCCAGCAGCTTAATGGGCAATATTGGCACTGAAGCTTTCTTT.